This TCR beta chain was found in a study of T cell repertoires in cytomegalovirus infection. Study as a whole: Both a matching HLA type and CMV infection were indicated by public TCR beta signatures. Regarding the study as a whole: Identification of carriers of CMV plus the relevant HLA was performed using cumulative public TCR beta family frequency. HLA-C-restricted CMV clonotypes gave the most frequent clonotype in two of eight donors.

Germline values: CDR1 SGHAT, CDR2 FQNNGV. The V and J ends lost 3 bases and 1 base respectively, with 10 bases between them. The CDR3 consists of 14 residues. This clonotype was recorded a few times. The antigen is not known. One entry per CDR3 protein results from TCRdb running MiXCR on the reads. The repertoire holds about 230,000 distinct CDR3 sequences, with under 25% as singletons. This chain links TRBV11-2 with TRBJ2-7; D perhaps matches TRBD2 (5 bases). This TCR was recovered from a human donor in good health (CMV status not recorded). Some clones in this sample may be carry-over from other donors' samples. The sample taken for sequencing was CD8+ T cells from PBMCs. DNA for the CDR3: TGTGCCAGCAGCTTCGGCGGGTTTTCCTACGAGCAGTACTTC. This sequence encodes CASSFGGFSYEQYF.